The rows below give T cell receptor beta chains drawn from one sample of a study of T-cell memory formation after mild COVID-19. TCRdb passed the 5' RACE reads through MiXCR, listing each CDR3 protein once. The table records hundreds of thousands of distinct CDR3 sequences, less than 25% of them present only once. Source material: PBMCs or a T cell subset sorted from them (not recorded which). All receptors derive from an adult woman who had mild COVID-19 (a few samples of this study predate the infection). Cell type and time point are not known. Each CDR3 is given with its conserved first and last residue. The order of the fields is J gene, D gene, V gene, CDR3 protein. D genes are given only for firm matches.

J gene: TRBJ1-1
D gene: TRBD1
V gene: TRBV19
CDR3 protein: CASSIRGQGIAEAFF

J gene: TRBJ2-7
D gene: NA
V gene: TRBV20-1
CDR3 protein: CSAPSSGAYEQYF

J gene: TRBJ2-1
D gene: TRBD2
V gene: TRBV12-3/TRBV12-4
CDR3 protein: CASSFLAGDYNEQFF

J gene: TRBJ2-3
D gene: NA
V gene: TRBV11-3
CDR3 protein: CASSFPGASDTQYF

J gene: TRBJ2-1
D gene: NA
V gene: TRBV7-2
CDR3 protein: CASSLSVSSYNEQFF

J gene: TRBJ2-1
D gene: TRBD1
V gene: TRBV24-1
CDR3 protein: CATSGRGLGEQFF

J gene: TRBJ2-1
D gene: NA
V gene: TRBV6-2/TRBV6-3
CDR3 protein: CASTRSISYNEQFF

J gene: TRBJ2-3
D gene: NA
V gene: TRBV6-4
CDR3 protein: CASIEPGPFTDTQYF

J gene: TRBJ2-1
D gene: NA
V gene: TRBV6-2/TRBV6-3
CDR3 protein: CASSYSGASGIYNEQFF

J gene: TRBJ2-7
D gene: NA
V gene: TRBV15
CDR3 protein: CATSRDRALGSYEQYF

J gene: TRBJ2-1
D gene: NA
V gene: TRBV3-1
CDR3 protein: CASSQGGFEQFF

J gene: TRBJ2-5
D gene: NA
V gene: TRBV7-3
CDR3 protein: CASSPNPDYQETQYF

J gene: TRBJ1-2
D gene: NA
V gene: TRBV4-3
CDR3 protein: CASSQDGPLSRRGYTF

J gene: TRBJ1-1
D gene: NA
V gene: TRBV5-1
CDR3 protein: CASSFDGGLQAFF

J gene: TRBJ2-5
D gene: TRBD1
V gene: TRBV5-1
CDR3 protein: CASSLLGQGGETQYF

J gene: TRBJ2-2
D gene: NA
V gene: TRBV9
CDR3 protein: CASSVAAGALLTGELFF

J gene: TRBJ1-1
D gene: NA
V gene: TRBV19
CDR3 protein: CASSSGPGAFF

J gene: TRBJ2-2
D gene: NA
V gene: TRBV20-1
CDR3 protein: CSAFPGTLNTGELFF

J gene: TRBJ2-1
D gene: NA
V gene: TRBV2
CDR3 protein: CASSGRYHGNEQFF

J gene: TRBJ1-1
D gene: NA
V gene: TRBV12-3/TRBV12-4
CDR3 protein: CASSLTISTEAFF

J gene: TRBJ1-1
D gene: TRBD1
V gene: TRBV5-1
CDR3 protein: CASSLQLEDRAFF

J gene: TRBJ2-2
D gene: NA
V gene: TRBV9
CDR3 protein: CASSVVGGMSAGELFF

J gene: TRBJ2-1
D gene: TRBD2
V gene: TRBV29-1
CDR3 protein: CSAQVGGRGYEQFF

J gene: TRBJ2-7
D gene: TRBD2
V gene: TRBV29-1
CDR3 protein: CSVEGGSLEQYF

J gene: TRBJ2-5
D gene: NA
V gene: TRBV6-2/TRBV6-3
CDR3 protein: CASVARLGGETQYF

J gene: TRBJ1-2
D gene: NA
V gene: TRBV6-5
CDR3 protein: CASSPLQRRGYGYTF

J gene: TRBJ2-1
D gene: TRBD2
V gene: TRBV4-3
CDR3 protein: CASSRGLAANEQFF

J gene: TRBJ2-3
D gene: TRBD2
V gene: TRBV5-1
CDR3 protein: CASAPRASGSTDTQYF

J gene: TRBJ2-5
D gene: NA
V gene: TRBV18
CDR3 protein: CASSGKETQYF

J gene: TRBJ2-1
D gene: NA
V gene: TRBV20-1
CDR3 protein: CSASYNNEQFF

J gene: TRBJ2-2
D gene: TRBD1
V gene: TRBV24-1
CDR3 protein: CATTRDRNTGELFF

J gene: TRBJ1-2
D gene: NA
V gene: TRBV12-3/TRBV12-4
CDR3 protein: CASSLGGGADYGYTF

J gene: TRBJ2-5
D gene: TRBD2
V gene: TRBV15
CDR3 protein: CATSIQTVTSAPGQYF

J gene: TRBJ1-2
D gene: TRBD1
V gene: TRBV19
CDR3 protein: CASSLRDRDRYGYTF

J gene: TRBJ1-1
D gene: NA
V gene: TRBV25-1
CDR3 protein: CASSIAIGWNTEAFF

J gene: TRBJ1-2
D gene: NA
V gene: TRBV4-3
CDR3 protein: CASSQDPRVNYGYTF

J gene: TRBJ2-3
D gene: TRBD1
V gene: TRBV24-1
CDR3 protein: CATSDQTGIQTDTQYF

J gene: TRBJ2-1
D gene: NA
V gene: TRBV5-4
CDR3 protein: CASSSTGKGDEQFF

J gene: TRBJ1-4
D gene: TRBD1
V gene: TRBV15
CDR3 protein: CATSRIKTGLKEKLFF

J gene: TRBJ2-3
D gene: NA
V gene: TRBV4-2
CDR3 protein: CASSQGLYTDTQYF

J gene: TRBJ1-2
D gene: NA
V gene: TRBV12-3/TRBV12-4
CDR3 protein: CASSFGGADYGYTF

J gene: TRBJ2-7
D gene: NA
V gene: TRBV12-3/TRBV12-4
CDR3 protein: CASSQRQRASYEQYF

J gene: TRBJ2-3
D gene: NA
V gene: TRBV7-8
CDR3 protein: CASSRTGAGATDTQYF

J gene: TRBJ2-2
D gene: NA
V gene: TRBV5-1
CDR3 protein: CASSLDGGLSTGELFF

J gene: TRBJ2-1
D gene: NA
V gene: TRBV6-5
CDR3 protein: CASSYLESGVENEQFF

J gene: TRBJ2-4
D gene: NA
V gene: TRBV6-5
CDR3 protein: CASSSKGTPYLAKNIQYF

J gene: TRBJ2-6
D gene: NA
V gene: TRBV9
CDR3 protein: CASSPPVGGANVLTF

J gene: TRBJ2-5
D gene: TRBD1
V gene: TRBV7-2
CDR3 protein: CASSPDRGFEETQYF